This record covers a single T cell receptor beta chain. The antigen it recognizes is unknown. Qualities for individual bases were not recorded, and no much larger clone is one base off. This sample was taken from a study of preoperative IRX-2 immunotherapy in early breast cancer (dated by TCRdb to the late 2010s). Trimming costs V 5 bases and J 7 bases, and their ends lie 18 bases apart. Looking up the germline V gene (reference sequence) yields CDR1 PRHDT and CDR2 FYEKMQ. The CDR3 covers 14 residues, taking in both the cysteine and the phenylalanine. Only the CDR3 portion is preserved as DNA: 42 bases, with reading frame beginning at the first base. Libraries were prepared through the immunoSEQ multiplex PCR assay. TCRdb mirrors the immuneACCESS table, restricted to in-frame sequences. Some clones are absent from its copies; in checked studies, under half trace to an unresolved V gene, and the reason for the others is unknown. In this sample the table shows tens of thousands of clones, 90% of which occur a single time. The top ten clones comprise approximately 9.9% of the sample.

This sample's treatment or condition label indicates: preoperative locoregional IRX-2 cytokine immunotherapy. The samples were obtained from a phase Ib study that tested preoperative, locoregional IRX-2 cytokine immunotherapy designed to prime immune responses. Patients with early-stage breast cancer who were given IRX-2 before surgery served as donors. This receptor chain uses TRBV13 and TRBJ2-7; a weak D assignment points to TRBD2 (6 bases agree). This sample was obtained from a patient treated with IRX-2 immunotherapy. The TCR sequence derives from a human donor with breast cancer. The CDR3 protein is CASSTGTPQGEQYF. The nucleotide sequence is given as TGTGCCAGCAGCACCGGGACTCCTCAGGGAGAGCAGTACTTC. The full variable domain, completed from the reference TRBV13 and TRBJ2-7 proteins outside the CDR3, reads AAGVIQSPRHLIKEKRETATLKCYPIPRHDTVYWYQQGPGQDPQFLISFYEKMQSDKGSIPDRFSAQQFSDYHSELNMSSLELGDSALYFCASSTGTPQGEQYFGPGTRLTVT.